This TCR beta chain is drawn from a study of monozygotic twins with inflammatory bowel disease. A note on this clonotype: Its target is unknown.

The CDR3 loop spans 11 amino acids. Germline-derived CDR1 and CDR2 are MNHEY and SVGAGI. TCRdb reprocessed the 5' RACE reads, keeping one entry per CDR3 protein, no DNA. Its table records about 300,000 distinct CDR3 sequences. General study findings and limits: Researchers report that IBD patients shared fewer clonotypes with others than healthy twins, especially amid disease activity. No distinction between different T cell subtypes was possible.

The chain combines TRBV6-5 with TRBJ2-7. Sequencing was performed on blood. The TCR sequence derives from a human donor with ulcerative colitis or Crohn's disease, or a healthy co-twin of an affected twin (not recorded which). The CDR3 loop reads CASRILYEQYF.